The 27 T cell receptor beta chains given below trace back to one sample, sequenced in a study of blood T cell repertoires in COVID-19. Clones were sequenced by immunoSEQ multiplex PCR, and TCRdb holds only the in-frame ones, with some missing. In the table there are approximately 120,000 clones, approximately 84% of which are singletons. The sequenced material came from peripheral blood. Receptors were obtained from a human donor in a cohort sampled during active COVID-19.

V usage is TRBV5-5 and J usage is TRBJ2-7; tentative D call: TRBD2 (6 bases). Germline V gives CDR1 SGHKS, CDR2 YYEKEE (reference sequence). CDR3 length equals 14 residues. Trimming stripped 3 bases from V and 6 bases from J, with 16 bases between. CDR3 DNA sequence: TGTGCCAGCAGCTGGGAGGCTGGGTCCGGCGAGCAGTACTTC. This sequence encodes CASSWEAGSGEQYF.

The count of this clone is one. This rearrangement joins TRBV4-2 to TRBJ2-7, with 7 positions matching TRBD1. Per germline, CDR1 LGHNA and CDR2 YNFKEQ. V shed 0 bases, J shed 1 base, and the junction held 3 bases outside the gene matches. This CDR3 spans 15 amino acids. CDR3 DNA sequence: TGTGCCAGCAGCCAAGAGACAGGGCCTTCCTACGAGCAGTACTTC. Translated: CASSQETGPSYEQYF.

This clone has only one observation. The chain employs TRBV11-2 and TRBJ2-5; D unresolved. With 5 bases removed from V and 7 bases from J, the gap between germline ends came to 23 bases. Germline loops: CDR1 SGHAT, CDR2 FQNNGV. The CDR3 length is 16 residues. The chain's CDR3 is CASSARHLTVVRTQYF. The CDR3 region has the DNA TGTGCCAGCAGCGCCAGGCACCTGACCGTGGTCCGGACCCAGTACTTC.

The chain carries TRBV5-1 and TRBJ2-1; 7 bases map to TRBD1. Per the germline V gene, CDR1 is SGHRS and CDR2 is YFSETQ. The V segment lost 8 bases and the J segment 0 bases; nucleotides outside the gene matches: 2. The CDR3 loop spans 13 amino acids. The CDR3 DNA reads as TGCGCCAGTACAGGGGACTCCTACAATGAGCAGTTCTTC. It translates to CASTGDSYNEQFF.

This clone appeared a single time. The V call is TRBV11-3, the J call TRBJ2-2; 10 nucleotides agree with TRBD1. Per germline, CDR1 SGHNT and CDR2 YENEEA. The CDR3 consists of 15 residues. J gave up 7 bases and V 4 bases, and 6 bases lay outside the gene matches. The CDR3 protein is CASSWDRGQGGELFF. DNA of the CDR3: TGTGCCAGCAGCTGGGACAGGGGTCAAGGCGGGGAGCTGTTTTTT.

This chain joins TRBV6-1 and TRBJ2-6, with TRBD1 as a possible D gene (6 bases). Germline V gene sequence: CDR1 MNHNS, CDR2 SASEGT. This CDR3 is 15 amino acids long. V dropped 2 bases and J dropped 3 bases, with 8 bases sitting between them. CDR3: CASSEWGLGANVLTF. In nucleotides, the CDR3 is TGTGCCAGCAGTGAATGGGGGCTTGGGGCCAACGTCCTGACTTTC.

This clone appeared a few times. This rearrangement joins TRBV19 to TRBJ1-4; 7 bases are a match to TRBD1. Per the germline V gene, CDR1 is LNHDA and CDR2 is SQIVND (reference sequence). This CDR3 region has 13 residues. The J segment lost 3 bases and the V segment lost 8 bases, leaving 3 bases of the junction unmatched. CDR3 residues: CASSGTANEKLFF. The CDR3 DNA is TGTGCCAGTTCCGGGACAGCTAATGAAAAACTGTTTTTT.

CDR3 sequence (DNA): TGTGCCAGCAGCTCTCGGACAGGGCGCACCGGGGAGCTGTTTTTT. Protein: CASSSRTGRTGELFF. This chain links TRBV11-1 with TRBJ2-2; 8 bases agree with TRBD1. The CDR3 loop spans 15 amino acids. The germline V gene encodes CDR1 SGHAT and CDR2 FQDESV (reference sequence). V trimming: 4 bases; J trimming: 4 bases; junction bases outside the gene matches: 5. Variable domain in full (rest from reference TRBV11-1 and TRBJ2-2): EAEVAQSPRYKITEKSQAVAFWCDPISGHATLYWYRQILGQGPELLVQFQDESVVDDSQLPKDRFSAERLKGVDSTLKIQPAELGDSAMYLCASSSRTGRTGELFFGEGSRLTVL.

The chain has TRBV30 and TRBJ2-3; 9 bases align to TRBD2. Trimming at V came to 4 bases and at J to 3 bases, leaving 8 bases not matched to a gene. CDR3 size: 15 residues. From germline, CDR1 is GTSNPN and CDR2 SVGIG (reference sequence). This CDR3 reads CAWTLAGFYTDTQYF. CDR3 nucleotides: TGTGCCTGGACCCTAGCGGGGTTTTATACAGATACGCAGTATTTT.

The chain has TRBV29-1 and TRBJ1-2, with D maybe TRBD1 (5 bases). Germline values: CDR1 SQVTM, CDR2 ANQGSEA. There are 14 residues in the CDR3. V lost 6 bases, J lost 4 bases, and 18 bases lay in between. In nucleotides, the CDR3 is TGCAGCGTCTACAACCCGGGGGGATCCTATGGCTACACCTTC. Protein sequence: CSVYNPGGSYGYTF.

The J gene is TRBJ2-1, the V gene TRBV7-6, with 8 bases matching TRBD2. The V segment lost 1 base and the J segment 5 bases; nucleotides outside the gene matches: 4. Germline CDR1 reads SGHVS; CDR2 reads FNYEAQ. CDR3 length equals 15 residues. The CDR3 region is CASSLVAGGHNEQFF. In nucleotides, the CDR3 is TGTGCCAGCAGCTTAGTTGCGGGGGGTCACAATGAGCAGTTCTTC.

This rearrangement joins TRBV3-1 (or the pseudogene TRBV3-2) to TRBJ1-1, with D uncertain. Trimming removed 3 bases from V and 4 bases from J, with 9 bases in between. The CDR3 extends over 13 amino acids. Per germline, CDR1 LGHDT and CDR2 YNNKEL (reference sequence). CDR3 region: CASSQPYLTEAFF. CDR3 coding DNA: TGTGCCAGCAGCCAGCCCTACCTCACTGAAGCTTTCTTT.

The CDR3 DNA sequence: TGCGCCAGCAGCCAAGGCGGGATCGAGCAGTACTTC. Protein sequence: CASSQGGIEQYF. This chain connects TRBV4-1 to TRBJ2-7, with D perhaps matching TRBD2 (6 bases). Germline V lookup: CDR1 MGHRA, CDR2 YSYEKL. This CDR3 is 12 amino acids long. Trimming removed 1 base from V and 6 bases from J, with 7 bases in between.

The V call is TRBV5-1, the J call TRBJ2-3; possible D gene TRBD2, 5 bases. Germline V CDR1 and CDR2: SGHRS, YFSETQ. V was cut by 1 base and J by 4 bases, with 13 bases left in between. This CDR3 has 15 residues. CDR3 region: CASSLTSVGADTQYF. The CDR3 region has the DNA TGCGCCAGCAGCTTGACTAGTGTCGGGGCAGATACGCAGTATTTT.

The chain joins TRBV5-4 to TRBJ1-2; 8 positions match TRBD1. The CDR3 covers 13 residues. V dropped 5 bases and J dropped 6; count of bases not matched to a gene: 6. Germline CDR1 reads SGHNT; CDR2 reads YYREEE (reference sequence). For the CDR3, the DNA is TGTGCCAGCAGTACGACAGGGGTAGATGGCTACACCTTC. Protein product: CASSTTGVDGYTF.

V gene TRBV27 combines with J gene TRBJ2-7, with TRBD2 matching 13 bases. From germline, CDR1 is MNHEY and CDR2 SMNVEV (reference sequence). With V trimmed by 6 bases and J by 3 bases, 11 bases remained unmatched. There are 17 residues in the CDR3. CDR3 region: CASRLAGGHQPHYEQYF. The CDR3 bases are TGTGCCAGCAGACTAGCGGGGGGGCATCAGCCCCACTACGAGCAGTACTTC.

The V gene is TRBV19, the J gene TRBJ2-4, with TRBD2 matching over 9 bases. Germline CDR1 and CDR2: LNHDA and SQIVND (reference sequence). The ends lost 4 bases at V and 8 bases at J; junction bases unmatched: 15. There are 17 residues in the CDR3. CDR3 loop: CASSTRLGGGALDIQYF. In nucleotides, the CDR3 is TGTGCCAGTAGTACACGCCTCGGCGGGGGGGCTTTGGACATTCAGTACTTC.

DNA for the CDR3: TGTGCCAGTGGGCCCTCCTACGAGCAGTACTTC. Protein: CASGPSYEQYF. V gene TRBV2 combines with J gene TRBJ2-7; D is unclear. The germline V and J ends were trimmed by 9 bases and 0 bases, with 6 bases remaining between them. The CDR3 sequence is 11 residues long. CDR1 SNHLY and CDR2 FYNNEI come from the germline V gene.

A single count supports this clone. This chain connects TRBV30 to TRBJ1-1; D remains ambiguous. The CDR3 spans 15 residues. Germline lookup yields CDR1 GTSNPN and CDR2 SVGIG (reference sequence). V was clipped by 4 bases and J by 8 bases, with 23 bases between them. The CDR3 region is CAWTVGIVASEEAFF. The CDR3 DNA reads TGTGCCTGGACCGTAGGTATCGTGGCCAGCGAAGAAGCTTTCTTT.

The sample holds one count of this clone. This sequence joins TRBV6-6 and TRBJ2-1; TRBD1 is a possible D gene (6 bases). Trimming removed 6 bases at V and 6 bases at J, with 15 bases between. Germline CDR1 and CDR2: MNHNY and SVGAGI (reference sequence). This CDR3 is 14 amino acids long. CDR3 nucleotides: TGTGCCAGCAGGGTGGACAGCAATTTCAATGAGCAGTTCTTC. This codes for CASRVDSNFNEQFF.

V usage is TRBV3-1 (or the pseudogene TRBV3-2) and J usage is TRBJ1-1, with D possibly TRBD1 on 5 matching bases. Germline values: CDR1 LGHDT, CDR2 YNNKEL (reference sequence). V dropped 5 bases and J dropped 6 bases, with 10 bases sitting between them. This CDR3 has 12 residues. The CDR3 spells CASSSGLAEAFF. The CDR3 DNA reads TGTGCCAGCAGCTCAGGGTTGGCTGAAGCTTTCTTT.

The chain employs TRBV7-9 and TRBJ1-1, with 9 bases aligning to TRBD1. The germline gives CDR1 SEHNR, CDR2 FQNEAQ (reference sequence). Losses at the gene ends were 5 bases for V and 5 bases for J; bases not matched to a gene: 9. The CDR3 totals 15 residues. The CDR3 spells CASSPRDRAGTEAFF. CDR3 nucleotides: TGTGCCAGCAGCCCAAGGGACAGGGCGGGGACTGAAGCTTTCTTT.

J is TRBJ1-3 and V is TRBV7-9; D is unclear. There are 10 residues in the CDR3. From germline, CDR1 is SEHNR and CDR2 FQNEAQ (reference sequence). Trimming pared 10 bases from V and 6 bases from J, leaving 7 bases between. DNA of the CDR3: TGTGCCACAAGAGCAAACACCATATATTTT. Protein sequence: CATRANTIYF. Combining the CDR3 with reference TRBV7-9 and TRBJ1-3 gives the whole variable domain DTGVSQNPRHKITKRGQNVTFRCDPISEHNRLYWYRQTLGQGPEFLTYFQNEAQLEKSRLLSDRFSAERPKGSFSTLEIQRTEQGDSAMYLCATRANTIYFGEGSWLTVV.

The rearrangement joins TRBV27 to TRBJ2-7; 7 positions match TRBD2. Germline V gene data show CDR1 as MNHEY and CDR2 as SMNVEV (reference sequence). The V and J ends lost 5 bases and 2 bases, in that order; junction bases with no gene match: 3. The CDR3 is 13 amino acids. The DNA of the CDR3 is TGTGCCAGCAGTACAGGACTAGCCTACGAGCAGTACTTC. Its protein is CASSTGLAYEQYF.

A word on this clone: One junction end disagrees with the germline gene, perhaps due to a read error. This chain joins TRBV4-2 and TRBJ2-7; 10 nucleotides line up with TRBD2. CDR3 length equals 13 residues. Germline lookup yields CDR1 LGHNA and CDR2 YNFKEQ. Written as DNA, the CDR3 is TGTGCCAGCAGCGATATTGTTAGCGGGGGGACCTTCTTC. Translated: CASSDIVSGGTFF.

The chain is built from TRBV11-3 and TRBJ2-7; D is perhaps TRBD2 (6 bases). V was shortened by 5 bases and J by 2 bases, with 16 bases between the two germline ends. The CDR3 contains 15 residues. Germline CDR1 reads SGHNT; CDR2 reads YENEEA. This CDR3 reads CASSQGRSPTYEQYF. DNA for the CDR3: TGTGCCAGCAGCCAAGGGAGGTCGCCCACCTACGAGCAGTACTTC.

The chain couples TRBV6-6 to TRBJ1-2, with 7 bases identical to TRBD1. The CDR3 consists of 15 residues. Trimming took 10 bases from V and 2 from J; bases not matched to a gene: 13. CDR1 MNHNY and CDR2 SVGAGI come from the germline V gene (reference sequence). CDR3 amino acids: CATHRGQRSNYGYTF. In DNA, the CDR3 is TGTGCCACCCACAGGGGCCAACGCTCCAACTATGGCTACACCTTC.